The 5 T cell receptor beta chains below come from one sample, sequenced in a study of cytomegalovirus exposure and HLA in healthy donors. The study ran its PCR with 60 Vbeta and 13 Jbeta primers. Produced via immunoSEQ multiplex PCR; TCRdb's table is partial and in-frame only. The data show fewer than 70,000 clones, approximately 68% seen once. Sequencing input: PBMCs. The receptors were gathered from a woman younger than 45 in good health and CMV-seronegative.

This clone was counted once. This rearrangement joins TRBV27 to TRBJ2-5, with D possibly matching TRBD1 (5 bases). Per germline, CDR1 MNHEY and CDR2 SMNVEV (reference sequence). The CDR3 is 13 amino acids. Trimming cost V 3 bases and J 6 bases, with 11 bases left between them. The CDR3 sequence: CASSLGRFKTQYF. For the CDR3, the DNA is TGTGCCAGCAGTTTGGGGCGGTTCAAGACCCAGTACTTC.

This chain joins TRBV5-1 and TRBJ2-3; 9 nucleotides align to TRBD1. V shed 0 bases and J 4 bases; nucleotides not matched to a gene: 6. Germline CDR1 and CDR2: SGHRS and YFSETQ. The CDR3 runs to 16 residues. The chain's CDR3 is CASSLVTGGNADTQYF. CDR3 DNA sequence: TGCGCCAGCAGCTTGGTTACAGGGGGCAACGCAGATACGCAGTATTTT.

V and J are TRBV9 and TRBJ2-7, with 8 bases fitting TRBD2. V dropped 2 bases and J dropped 3; count of bases not matched to a gene: 4. Germline CDR1 is SGDLS and CDR2 is YYNGEE. The CDR3 length is 14 residues. CDR3 in DNA: TGTGCCAGCAGCGTCGACGGGGGGGGCTACGAGCAGTACTTC. Translated, it gives CASSVDGGGYEQYF.

The J gene is TRBJ1-2, the V gene TRBV5-1; D gene unclear. CDR3 length equals 16 residues. V was shortened by 1 base and J by 4 bases, with 17 bases between the two germline ends. The germline V gene has CDR1 SGHRS and CDR2 YFSETQ. The CDR3 loop reads CASSLPGARLGYGYTF. As DNA, the CDR3 is TGCGCCAGCAGCTTGCCGGGAGCGAGACTTGGCTATGGCTACACCTTC.

The J gene is TRBJ1-1, the V gene TRBV9, with D unclear. Germline CDR1 and CDR2: SGDLS and YYNGEE. V lost 4 bases to trimming and J lost 3 bases, with 13 bases between them. The CDR3 runs 14 residues. CDR3 DNA: TGTGCCAGCAGCCCTACTATCGCAGACACTGAAGCTTTCTTT. This codes for CASSPTIADTEAFF.